This T cell receptor beta chain was captured by sequencing in a study of control samples from healthy donors and cancer patients. The CDR3 extends over 8 amino acids. CDR1 and CDR2 (germline): SNHLY, FYNNEI. V was pared by 5 bases and J by 12 bases, with 4 bases between. Repertoires were generated with immunoSEQ multiplex PCR, while TCRdb's copy carries only in-frame clones and drops some. The data hold 73,000 or so clones, with 87% observed a single time. Sequenced material: blood. This chain links TRBV2 with TRBJ1-1; D gene unclear. The sequence derives from a woman aged 45-60 years in good health. CDR3 sequence: CASSISFF. CDR3 bases: TGTGCCAGCAGTATATCTTTCTTT.